This TCR beta chain derives from a study of shared clonotypes between healthy human individuals. Study findings and constraints: Relative to memory subsets, naive subsets generally showed larger estimated richness. Sampling included only blood; tissue repertoires likely differ.

Selected positively for CCR7 and CD45RO-negative, naive CD8 cells excluded terminally differentiated effector memory CD45RA+ cells. The length of the CDR3 is 14 residues. Trimming removed 2 bases from V and 6 bases from J; junction bases left unmatched: 5. From germline, CDR1 is SGDLS and CDR2 YYNGEE. In regard to this clone: Its target is not known.

Genomic DNA (from each subset) was split evenly across several immunoSEQ plates. Only in-frame clones appear in the TCRdb table, and some are missing; sequencing was by immunoSEQ multiplex PCR. The sample shows hundreds of thousands of clones, roughly 96% of them seen only once. This TCR derives from a woman younger than 45 in good health. V and J are TRBV9 and TRBJ1-5, with 7 nucleotides matching TRBD1. The sequencing sample was made of naive CD8+ T cells sorted from blood. The CDR3 DNA follows: TGTGCCAGCAGCGTTACAGGGGACGGTCAGCCCCAGCATTTT. Protein product: CASSVTGDGQPQHF.